The 11 T cell receptor beta chains reported below all come from one sample, sequenced in a study of blood T cell repertoires in COVID-19. Sequencing was performed with immunoSEQ multiplex PCR; in TCRdb, only in-frame clones are kept and a portion is missing. Here the sample spans about 190,000 clones, approximately 90% being singletons. Sequenced material: peripheral blood. The source is a man aged 25 to 40 with acute or convalescent COVID-19.

The chain employs TRBV18 and TRBJ1-5; D not certain. Germline V gene lookup returns CDR1 KGHSH and CDR2 LQKENI. V lost 5 bases to trimming and J lost 4 bases, with 6 bases between them. The CDR3 sequence is 12 residues long. The CDR3 sequence: CASSSGNQPQHF. The CDR3 DNA follows: TGTGCCAGCTCATCAGGAAATCAGCCCCAGCATTTT.

The chain joins TRBV7-3 to TRBJ2-1; 9 bases match TRBD1. The CDR3 runs 13 residues. The V gene end was trimmed by 5 bases and the J gene end by 7 bases; junction bases not matched to a gene: 3. Germline CDR1 and CDR2: SGHTA and FQGTGA. In DNA form, the CDR3 reads TGTGCCAGCAGCACCGGGACAGGGAATGAGCAGTTCTTC. Residues: CASSTGTGNEQFF. The full variable domain, in which reference TRBV7-3 and TRBJ2-1 provide the parts outside the CDR3, is GAGVSQTPSNKVTEKGKYVELRCDPISGHTALYWYRQSLGQGPEFLIYFQGTGAADDSGLPNDRFFAVRPEGSVSTLKIQRTERGDSAVYLCASSTGTGNEQFFGPGTRLTVL.

This chain connects TRBV30 to TRBJ1-5; tentatively, D is TRBD1 (5 bases). V lost 0 bases and J lost 8, with 17 bases in between. This CDR3 region has 15 residues. The germline V gene encodes CDR1 GTSNPN and CDR2 SVGIG (reference sequence). DNA for the CDR3: TGTGCCTGGAGTGTGGGTCGAAGGGGATGGGAGCCCCAGCATTTT. This codes for CAWSVGRRGWEPQHF.

The V gene is TRBV18, the J gene TRBJ1-1, with TRBD1 matching over 7 bases. J gave up 6 bases and V 6 bases, and 13 bases lay outside the gene matches. Germline V gene lookup returns CDR1 KGHSH and CDR2 LQKENI. The CDR3 covers 15 residues. DNA for the CDR3: TGTGCCAGCTCGCCCCGACAGGGCAGTTTCCCTGAAGCTTTCTTT. Its translation is CASSPRQGSFPEAFF. Supplemented by reference TRBV18 and TRBJ1-1, the full variable domain reads NAGVMQNPRHLVRRRGQEARLRCSPMKGHSHVYWYRQLPEEGLKFMVYLQKENIIDESGMPKERFSAEFPKEGPSILRIQQVVRGDSAAYFCASSPRQGSFPEAFFGQGTRLTVV.

Details on this clone: Sequence at one end of the junction differs from germline and may be a read error. The chain recombines TRBV20-1 with TRBJ1-2; possibly TRBD1 for D (5 bases). The CDR3 has 12 residues. Germline V gene sequence: CDR1 DFQATT, CDR2 SNEGSKA (reference sequence). Here the CDR3 DNA reads TGCAGTCCTAGTGCGGGGGTTAATGGCTACACCTTC. Its protein product is CSPSAGVNGYTF.

The V call is TRBV7-9, the J call TRBJ1-3; D gene uncertain. Germline CDR1 SEHNR, CDR2 FQNEAQ (reference sequence). V lost 5 bases and J lost 1, with 9 bases in between. The CDR3 length is 14 residues. This CDR3 reads CASSQTISGNTIYF. The CDR3 bases are TGTGCCAGCAGCCAAACTATATCTGGAAACACCATATATTTT.

As concerns this clone: A much larger clone differs from this one at a single base, so this may be a read error. The gene calls are TRBV4-1 and TRBJ2-7; D unclear. CDR1 MGHRA and CDR2 YSYEKL come from the germline V gene. V lost 5 bases and J 3 bases, leaving 5 bases between the germline ends. The CDR3 is 11 residues long. The CDR3 sequence: CASSDNYEQYF. CDR3 nucleotides: TGCGCCAGCAGCGACAACTACGAGCAGTACTTC.

CDR3 coding DNA: TGTGCCAGCAGCCCCCCGGGGGCCTACGAGCAGTACTTC. This sequence encodes CASSPPGAYEQYF. This sequence joins TRBV9 and TRBJ2-7; D perhaps matches TRBD2 (6 bases). Germline CDR1 is SGDLS and CDR2 is YYNGEE. Deletions cut 4 bases from V and 2 bases from J, with 10 bases between. CDR3 size: 13 residues.

The CDR3 nucleotides are TGTGCCAGCAGCCCCGTCGGGGTTCCTGAAGCTTTCTTT. Translation: CASSPVGVPEAFF. The chain is built from TRBV11-3 and TRBJ1-1; the D is unclear. Germline V gives CDR1 SGHNT, CDR2 YENEEA. The germline V and J ends were trimmed by 5 bases and 6 bases, with 13 bases remaining between them. CDR3 length: 13 amino acids.

V and J are TRBV6-5 and TRBJ2-3; no clear D gene. Germline CDR1 and CDR2: MNHEY and SVGAGI. Trimming shortened V by 5 bases and J by 0 bases, and 12 bases separated the two germline ends. The CDR3 covers 15 residues. CDR3 in amino acids: CASSHRLTSTDTQYF. In nucleotides, the CDR3 is TGTGCCAGCAGTCACCGACTCACAAGCACAGATACGCAGTATTTT.

The CDR3 reads CASSSPGAVTEAFF. The CDR3 DNA reads as TGTGCCAGCAGTTCCCCAGGGGCTGTCACTGAAGCTTTCTTT. The rearrangement links TRBV6-5 to TRBJ1-1; possible D gene TRBD1, 6 bases. The CDR3 loop spans 14 amino acids. The germline V gene encodes CDR1 MNHEY and CDR2 SVGAGI. V was trimmed by 4 bases and J by 4 bases, leaving 13 bases between them.